The 24 T cell receptor beta chains listed next were all sequenced from one sample in a study of blood T cell repertoires in COVID-19 (dated by TCRdb to 2020 to 2021). The library was made by the immunoSEQ multiplex PCR assay. TCRdb obtained this table from immuneACCESS and retained in-frame rearrangements with V and J assigned. These tables miss some clones; where compared with another copy, unresolved V genes account for less than half of the shortfall, and the remainder is unexplained. The sample data list some 220,000 clones, and 75% to 85% of these were observed just once. The ten top clones hold 5% to 6.5% of the sample. Specimen: peripheral blood. These receptors all stem from a man between 50 and 59 years old with COVID-19, enrolled during active disease.

This clone came up many times. The gene calls are TRBV4-2 and TRBJ2-3; 15 positions agree with TRBD2. CDR3 length equals 16 residues. Per the germline V gene, CDR1 is LGHNA and CDR2 is YNFKEQ. V trimming: 1 base; J trimming: 4 bases; junction bases outside the gene matches: 0. As DNA, the CDR3 is TGTGCCAGCAGCCAAGGGACTAGCGGGGGGGCAGATACGCAGTATTTT. Encoded protein: CASSQGTSGGADTQYF.

This clone was picked up one time. The rearrangement links TRBV5-1 to TRBJ2-2; tentative D call: TRBD2 (6 bases). The germline CDR1 and CDR2 sequences are SGHRS and YFSETQ. The V gene lost 5 bases and the J gene lost 3 bases, with 14 bases spanning the gap. This CDR3 has 15 residues. The CDR3 loop is CASSAAIADTGELFF. CDR3 DNA: TGCGCCAGCAGTGCGGCAATAGCGGACACCGGGGAGCTGTTTTTT.

This clone was recorded at least ten times. The junction departs from the called germline gene at one end, perhaps through a read error. This chain uses TRBV15 with TRBJ2-1, with 8 bases matching TRBD2. CDR1 is LNHNV and CDR2 is YYDKDF in the germline V gene (reference sequence). CDR3 length equals 16 residues. The CDR3 coding sequence is TGTGCCACCAGCCCGGGGTCCGGGGGGGCCTATAATGAGCAGTTCTTC. Translation gives CATSPGSGGAYNEQFF.

In this sample, this clone turned up a few times. Written as DNA, the CDR3 is TGTGCCTGGAGTCCGGCGAGGGGGCACGAGCAGTACTTC. Encoded protein: CAWSPARGHEQYF. This chain uses TRBV30 with TRBJ2-7; 7 bases are shared with TRBD1. Trimming cost V 2 bases and J 5 bases; bases outside gene matches: 6. The CDR3 totals 13 residues. Germline loops: CDR1 GTSNPN, CDR2 SVGIG (reference sequence).

The rearrangement joins TRBV6-2 or TRBV6-3 to TRBJ2-1; TRBD1 is a possible D gene (5 bases). Deletions cut 5 bases from V and 6 bases from J, with 20 bases between. The CDR3 consists of 16 residues. Germline CDR1 is MNHEY and CDR2 is SVGEGT. CDR3 nucleotide sequence: TGTGCCAGCAGTGCCTGGGGCAGTACAAGGGTCAATGAGCAGTTCTTC. This codes for CASSAWGSTRVNEQFF.

This chain uses TRBV28 with TRBJ1-1; the D is unclear. The CDR3 spans 15 residues. The V gene lost 3 bases and the J gene lost 2 bases, with 13 bases spanning the gap. The germline V gene encodes CDR1 MDHEN and CDR2 SYDVKM. CDR3 residues: CASSFPQAYNTEAFF. DNA for the CDR3: TGTGCCAGCAGTTTCCCGCAGGCCTATAACACTGAAGCTTTCTTT.

V is TRBV5-6 and J is TRBJ2-2, with a possible D match to TRBD1 (5 bases). The germline V gene encodes CDR1 SGHDT and CDR2 YYEEEE. The V end was cut by 3 bases, the J end by 4 bases, with 16 bases between. The CDR3 is 16 residues long. The CDR3 coding sequence is TGTGCCAGCAGCTCTCGAAATTGGGGCTTCACCGGGGAGCTGTTTTTT. Translating it yields CASSSRNWGFTGELFF.

This clone was detected only a few times. J is TRBJ1-4 and V is TRBV5-1; D may be TRBD1 (5 bases). CDR3 length equals 14 residues. Trimming removed 2 bases at V and 3 bases at J, with 8 bases between. The germline gives CDR1 SGHRS, CDR2 YFSETQ. The DNA for the CDR3 is TGCGCCAGCAGCTTCGGGGGATCTAATGAAAAACTGTTTTTT. Its translation is CASSFGGSNEKLFF.

The V and J genes are TRBV30 and TRBJ2-1, with TRBD2 identical over 13 bases. This CDR3 is built from 15 residues. With V trimmed by 1 base and J by 9 bases, 6 bases remained unmatched. Germline CDR1 GTSNPN, CDR2 SVGIG (reference sequence). The CDR3 is CAWSGLGLAGTEQFF. The CDR3 nucleotides are TGTGCCTGGAGTGGTTTGGGACTAGCGGGGACTGAGCAGTTCTTC.

The V and J genes are TRBV4-2 and TRBJ2-1, with a tentative D call TRBD1 (6 bases). CDR1 is LGHNA, CDR2 YNFKEQ, per germline. The CDR3 length is 14 residues. V was cut by 4 bases and J by 10 bases, with 17 bases left in between. In DNA, the CDR3 is TGTGCCAGCAGCCCGACGGACAGCCTAGAGGAGCAGTTCTTC. Its translation: CASSPTDSLEEQFF.

The genes are TRBV11-1 and TRBJ2-7, with D hard to call. The length of the CDR3 is 14 residues. CDR1 and CDR2 from the germline V gene are SGHAT and FQDESV (reference sequence). V shed 5 bases and J shed 0 bases, with 11 bases lying between them. CDR3 sequence (DNA): TGTGCCAGCAGCCCACAACAGAACTCCTACGAGCAGTACTTC. Encoded protein: CASSPQQNSYEQYF.

The chain combines TRBV7-2 with TRBJ1-1; the match to TRBD1 covers 7 bases. V trimming: 5 bases; J trimming: 2 bases; junction bases outside the gene matches: 11. CDR3 size: 16 residues. From germline, CDR1 is SGHTA and CDR2 FQGNSA. The DNA for the CDR3 is TGTGCCAGCAGCAAGCGACGACAGGGTGACAACACTGAAGCTTTCTTT. This gives the protein CASSKRRQGDNTEAFF.

This chain uses TRBV6-5 with TRBJ2-7; 10 bases align to TRBD1. V dropped 7 bases and J dropped 5; count of bases not matched to a gene: 11. The CDR3 has 15 amino acids. CDR1 is MNHEY, CDR2 SVGAGI, per germline. The chain's CDR3 is CASTPGQGFVDEQYF. The CDR3 nucleotides are TGTGCCAGCACCCCGGGACAGGGGTTTGTGGACGAGCAGTACTTC.

The V and J genes are TRBV9 and TRBJ2-3; 15 nucleotides agree with TRBD2. The germline V gene encodes CDR1 SGDLS and CDR2 YYNGEE. The CDR3 length is 16 residues. J gave up 6 bases and V 4 bases, and 6 bases lay outside the gene matches. DNA of the CDR3: TGTGCCAGCAGCCGGACTAGCGGGGGGGCGTGGGATACGCAGTATTTT. Encoded protein: CASSRTSGGAWDTQYF.

A few counts support this clone. The DNA for the CDR3 is TGCGCCAGCAGCTACCCGGGGGGCCAAGAGACCCAGTACTTC. Translated, it gives CASSYPGGQETQYF. V and J are TRBV5-1 and TRBJ2-5; 7 bases line up with TRBD2. The CDR3 contains 14 residues. Germline V gene data show CDR1 as SGHRS and CDR2 as YFSETQ. V was pared by 3 bases and J by 1 base, with 3 bases of the junction left unmatched. Full variable domain (rest looked up from reference TRBV5-1 and TRBJ2-5): KAGVTQTPRYLIKTRGQQVTLSCSPISGHRSVSWYQQTPGQGLQFLFEYFSETQRNKGNFPGRFSGRQFSNSRSEMNVSTLELGDSALYLCASSYPGGQETQYFGPGTRLLVL.

This sequence joins TRBV30 and TRBJ2-2, with TRBD2 matching over 11 bases. The germline V gene encodes CDR1 GTSNPN and CDR2 SVGIG (reference sequence). The junction had 6 bases not matched to a gene; V was cut back by 0 bases and J by 6 bases. The CDR3 contains 16 residues. The CDR3 here is CAWSVLGSGGAGELFF. The CDR3 bases are TGTGCCTGGAGTGTACTGGGTAGCGGGGGGGCCGGGGAGCTGTTTTTT.

The chain joins TRBV7-6 to TRBJ2-7; 10 nucleotides align to TRBD2. Germline V gene sequence: CDR1 SGHVS, CDR2 FNYEAQ. The CDR3 runs to 20 residues. Unmatched junction bases numbered 14, after V lost 0 bases and J lost 0 bases. For the CDR3, the DNA is TGTGCCAGCAGCTTAGCGCCCCCGGCTAGCGGGGGCCGAAGCTCCTACGAGCAGTACTTC. Translating it yields CASSLAPPASGGRSSYEQYF.

The CDR3, as DNA: TGTGCCAGCATCAAGATCGGGGGGTACGAGCAGTACTTC. Translation gives CASIKIGGYEQYF. V is TRBV2 and J is TRBJ2-7, with TRBD2 matching 7 bases. The V gene end was trimmed by 7 bases and the J gene end by 4 bases; junction bases not matched to a gene: 7. Germline lookup yields CDR1 SNHLY and CDR2 FYNNEI. The CDR3 spans 13 residues.

The chain uses TRBV4-2 and TRBJ2-2; 8 bases are a match to TRBD2. V gave up 1 base and J gave up 5 bases; unmatched junction bases: 6. The CDR3 spans 16 residues. The V gene's germline CDR1 is LGHNA and CDR2 YNFKEQ. CDR3 DNA sequence: TGTGCCAGCAGCCAAGTGGCTGGCGGGGGGACCGGGGAGCTGTTTTTT. Amino acids: CASSQVAGGGTGELFF.

The chain combines TRBV18 with TRBJ1-1; tentatively, D is TRBD1 (5 bases). This CDR3 contains 14 residues. Trimming took 0 bases from V and 3 from J, leaving 8 bases between them. Germline V gene lookup returns CDR1 KGHSH and CDR2 LQKENI. CDR3 residues: CASSPPEGYTEAFF. The CDR3, as DNA: TGTGCCAGCTCACCACCGGAGGGGTACACTGAAGCTTTCTTT.

V gene TRBV6-5 combines with J gene TRBJ1-2; no reliable D call. The CDR3 runs to 16 residues. Trimming cost V 2 bases and J 4 bases, with 17 bases left between them. Per germline, CDR1 MNHEY and CDR2 SVGAGI. The CDR3 here is CASSYGSPREGYGYTF. The CDR3 bases are TGTGCCAGCAGTTACGGGTCGCCGAGAGAGGGCTATGGCTACACCTTC.

The genes are TRBV24-1 and TRBJ2-3; 10 positions agree with TRBD2. The germline CDR1 and CDR2 sequences are KGHDR and SFDVKD. Trimming cost V 3 bases and J 4 bases; bases outside gene matches: 6. This CDR3 has 16 residues. The CDR3 bases are TGTGCCACCAGTGATGTCCTAGCGGGGGATTCAGATACGCAGTATTTT. As protein: CATSDVLAGDSDTQYF.

The chain employs TRBV9 and TRBJ2-5, with D possibly matching TRBD2 (5 bases). This CDR3 is built from 16 residues. Per the germline V gene, CDR1 is SGDLS and CDR2 is YYNGEE. Trimming left V 4 bases short and J 5 bases short, with 21 bases between. As DNA, the CDR3 is TGTGCCAGCAGCCTCCGGGGAACCTCCAGAGGGGAGACCCAGTACTTC. Translating gives CASSLRGTSRGETQYF.

Written as DNA, the CDR3 is TGTGCCAGCAGCGTAGAAGCGGGGACAGGGGGATACTATGGCTACACCTTC. Its protein is CASSVEAGTGGYYGYTF. The chain links TRBV9 to TRBJ1-2; 11 nucleotides match TRBD1. Germline CDR1 and CDR2: SGDLS and YYNGEE. The trim removed 0 bases at V and 3 bases at J, leaving 7 bases unmatched. The CDR3 consists of 17 residues.